This TCR beta chain is from a study of beta chain features in type 1 diabetes. Germline V gene lookup returns CDR1 SGHAT and CDR2 FQDESV (reference sequence). V lost 4 bases to trimming and J lost 2 bases; unmatched junction nucleotides: 7. The CDR3 covers 15 residues. This clone came up a few times. Reverse transcription of all isolated RNA meant that expressed TCRB transcripts were sequenced. Some clones are missing from TCRdb's copy, which holds only in-frame ones; the method was immunoSEQ multiplex PCR. The sample has about 360,000 clones, around an eighth seen once. Specimen: naive CD4+ T cells from blood. The chain uses TRBV11-1 and TRBJ2-7; 8 nucleotides match TRBD1. This receptor was taken from a man aged 18 to 29 in good health. CDR3 in amino acids: CASSSGQGGAYEQYF. CDR3 coding DNA: TGTGCCAGCAGCTCCGGACAGGGTGGTGCCTACGAGCAGTACTTC.